This TCR beta chain was sequenced for a study of T cells in Graves' hyperthyroidism and ophthalmopathy. General study findings and limits: A 13 V-J signature model discriminated ophthalmopathy versus stable hyperthyroidism.

This clonotype came up many times. Its antigen remains unknown. Amplified TCR beta CDR3 regions came from RNA transcripts. The HTBI primer set served for first-round RT-PCR of the TCR CDR3. One entry per CDR3 protein results from TCRdb running MiXCR on the multiplex PCR reads. This sample has 500,000 to 750,000 distinct CDR3 sequences; about half occur once, and the top ten carry around 8%. This CDR3 region has 14 residues. Looked up from germline, CDR1 is LGHDT and CDR2 is YNNKEL (reference sequence). Trimming removed 0 bases from V and 9 bases from J, with 14 bases in between. Sequenced input: peripheral blood or thyroid tissue (not recorded which). The chain couples TRBV3-1 to TRBJ1-1, with a possible D match to TRBD1 (5 bases). The receptor was isolated from a young woman with Graves' hyperthyroidism. CDR3 amino acids: CASSQEEKGTKAFF. DNA for the CDR3: TGTGCCAGCAGCCAAGAAGAGAAAGGGACTAAAGCTTTCTTT.